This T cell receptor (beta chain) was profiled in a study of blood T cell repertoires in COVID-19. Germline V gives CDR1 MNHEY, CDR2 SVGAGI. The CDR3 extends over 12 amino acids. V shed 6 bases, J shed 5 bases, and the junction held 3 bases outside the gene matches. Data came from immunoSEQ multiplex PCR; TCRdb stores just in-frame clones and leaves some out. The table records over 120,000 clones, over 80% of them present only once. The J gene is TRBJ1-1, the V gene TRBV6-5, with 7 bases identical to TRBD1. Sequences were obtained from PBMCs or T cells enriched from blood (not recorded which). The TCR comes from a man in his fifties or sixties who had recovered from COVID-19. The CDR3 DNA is TGTGCCAGCAGACAGGGGCGGACTGAAGCTTTCTTT. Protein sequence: CASRQGRTEAFF.